A single sample gave rise to the 23 T cell receptor beta chains below, sequenced in a study of regulatory T cells in long-lasting Graves disease. As to time point: newly diagnosed GD, antithyroid drugs for less than 3 months. PBMC RNA was the source of the TCR library. Building the TCR beta libraries relied on iRepertoire HTBI primers, and CDR3 regions underwent Arm-PCR. MiXCR, run by TCRdb on the multiplex PCR reads, gives a single entry per CDR3 protein. The repertoire holds 600,000 to 650,000 distinct CDR3 sequences, with approximately 15% as singletons. The same specimen was also included in a second study, on T cells in Graves' hyperthyroidism and ophthalmopathy.

The sequenced sample was peripheral blood mononuclear cells (PBMCs), obtained at new diagnosis, from a patient treated with antithyroid drugs. These receptors were taken from a woman between 25 and 40 years old with Graves disease.

This clonotype has more than one count but fewer than ten. J is TRBJ1-6 and V is TRBV5-1; unclear D gene. The length of the CDR3 is 13 residues. CDR1 is SGHRS and CDR2 is YFSETQ in the germline V gene. V lost 5 bases to trimming and J lost 5 bases, with 8 bases between them. CDR3: CASREADNSPLHF. DNA of the CDR3: TGCGCCAGCAGAGAGGCAGATAATTCACCCCTCCACTTT. Full variable domain (remainder filled in from reference TRBV5-1 and TRBJ1-6): KAGVTQTPRYLIKTRGQQVTLSCSPISGHRSVSWYQQTPGQGLQFLFEYFSETQRNKGNFPGRFSGRQFSNSRSEMNVSTLELGDSALYLCASREADNSPLHFGNGTRLTVT.

The chain employs TRBV28 and TRBJ2-7, with no clear D. Trimming took 2 bases from V and 9 from J, leaving 11 bases between them. Germline V lookup: CDR1 MDHEN, CDR2 SYDVKM. The CDR3 has 12 residues. CDR3 residues: CASSLAGGGQYF. CDR3 DNA sequence: TGTGCCAGCAGTTTAGCTGGTGGCGGGCAGTACTTC.

The chain recombines TRBV3-1 with TRBJ1-1; possible D gene TRBD1, 6 bases. The length of the CDR3 is 16 residues. CDR1 and CDR2 (germline): LGHDT, YNNKEL (reference sequence). V dropped 8 bases and J dropped 1 base, with 20 bases sitting between them. This CDR3 is CASEPRSGAGNTEAFF. CDR3 DNA sequence: TGTGCCAGCGAACCTCGGTCGGGGGCGGGGAACACTGAAGCTTTCTTT. The full variable domain, with the rest looked up from reference TRBV3-1 and TRBJ1-1, is DTAVSQTPKYLVTQMGNDKSIKCEQNLGHDTMYWYKQDSKKFLKIMFSYNNKELIINETVPNRFSPKSPDKAHLNLHINSLELGDSAVYFCASEPRSGAGNTEAFFGQGTRLTVV.

This clonotype was detected many times. The chain carries TRBV6-1 and TRBJ1-2, with a tentative D call TRBD1 (5 bases). CDR1 MNHNS and CDR2 SASEGT come from the germline V gene. Trimming pared 1 base from V and 1 base from J, leaving 13 bases between. The CDR3 totals 16 residues. This CDR3 is CASSEGGGFRNYGYTF. In DNA, the CDR3 is TGTGCCAGCAGTGAAGGGGGGGGGTTCCGTAACTATGGCTACACCTTC.

This clonotype was detected only a few times. This could be a read error, since a much larger clone is one nucleotide away. The rearrangement joins TRBV11-2 to TRBJ2-3; D is unresolved. V lost 2 bases to trimming and J lost 2 bases, with 5 bases between them. The CDR3 totals 13 residues. CDR1 is SGHAT, CDR2 FQNNGV, per germline. This CDR3 is CASSLSLTDTQYF. In DNA, the CDR3 is TGTGCCAGCAGCTTAAGCCTCACAGATACGCAGTATTTT.

The V call is TRBV5-4, the J call TRBJ1-4, with D possibly TRBD1 on 5 matching bases. Trimming pared 4 bases from V and 8 bases from J, leaving 21 bases between. The CDR3 totals 16 residues. CDR1 is SGHNT and CDR2 is YYREEE in the germline V gene (reference sequence). CDR3 DNA sequence: TGTGCCAGCAGCGCCGCTACGCGGGGCTCTGAGGAAAAACTGTTTTTT. It encodes CASSAATRGSEEKLFF.

This clonotype was found a few times. CDR3 amino acids: CASSYSYYEREVYEQYF. CDR3 DNA sequence: TGTGCCAGCAGTTACTCTTATTACGAGCGGGAGGTCTACGAGCAGTACTTC. The gene calls are TRBV6-5 and TRBJ2-7; 9 positions agree with TRBD2. V lost 0 bases, J lost 3 bases, and 9 bases stayed unmatched. CDR1 is MNHEY and CDR2 is SVGAGI in the germline V gene. This CDR3 comprises 17 residues.

V usage is TRBV18 and J usage is TRBJ1-6, with D hard to call. The CDR3 covers 11 residues. Germline loops: CDR1 KGHSH, CDR2 LQKENI. Trimming took off 6 bases at V and 14 bases at J, with 11 bases between the two ends. Written as DNA, the CDR3 is TGTGCCAGCTCCACCGGGCAAGCCCTCCACTTT. The encoded protein is CASSTGQALHF. Drawing the rest from reference TRBV18 and TRBJ1-6, the complete variable domain is NAGVMQNPRHLVRRRGQEARLRCSPMKGHSHVYWYRQLPEEGLKFMVYLQKENIIDESGMPKERFSAEFPKEGPSILRIQQVVRGDSAAYFCASSTGQALHFGNGTRLTVT.

In this sample, this clonotype turned up a few times. This chain joins TRBV30 and TRBJ2-7, with 8 bases lining up with TRBD2. Trimming took 1 base from V and 7 from J; bases not matched to a gene: 3. Per the germline V gene, CDR1 is GTSNPN and CDR2 is SVGIG (reference sequence). CDR3 length: 12 residues. The CDR3 DNA is TGTGCCTGGAGTGAAGCGGGAGAGGAGCAGTACTTC. It translates to CAWSEAGEEQYF.

This clonotype was recorded once. The rearrangement links TRBV11-2 to TRBJ2-5, with 7 positions matching TRBD2. V shed 4 bases, J shed 5 bases, and the junction held 4 bases outside the gene matches. The CDR3 covers 13 residues. Germline assignment: CDR1 SGHAT and CDR2 FQNNGV. This CDR3 is CASSWGGRETQYF. The DNA of the CDR3 is TGTGCCAGCAGCTGGGGAGGGCGGGAGACCCAGTACTTC.

In this sample, this clonotype turned up many times. The rearrangement links TRBV10-3 to TRBJ2-3; the D is unclear. V lost 4 bases to trimming and J lost 0 bases, with 5 bases between them. Germline lookup yields CDR1 ENHRY and CDR2 SYGVKD. The length of the CDR3 is 13 residues. The CDR3 region has the DNA TGTGCCATCAGTGCCTATAGCACAGATACGCAGTATTTT. This gives the protein CAISAYSTDTQYF.

This clonotype was detected many times. This chain uses TRBV11-2 with TRBJ2-1, with TRBD2 identical over 12 bases. This CDR3 is built from 18 residues. Germline V CDR1 and CDR2: SGHAT, FQNNGV. After removal of 4 bases from V and 4 bases from J, the junction contained 11 bases not matched to a gene. CDR3 loop: CASSSGLAGGGRYNEQFF. CDR3 in DNA: TGTGCCAGCAGCTCGGGACTAGCGGGCGGAGGTCGATACAATGAGCAGTTCTTC. The entire variable domain, with the rest obtained from reference TRBV11-2 and TRBJ2-1, is as follows: EAGVAQSPRYKIIEKRQSVAFWCNPISGHATLYWYQQILGQGPKLLIQFQNNGVVDDSQLPKDRFSAERLKGVDSTLKIQPAKLEDSAVYLCASSSGLAGGGRYNEQFFGPGTRLTVL.

This chain joins TRBV25-1 and TRBJ2-1; D tentatively reads TRBD1 or TRBD2 (5 bases each). CDR1 is MGHDK and CDR2 is SYGVNS in the germline V gene. V lost 1 base and J lost 10, with 17 bases in between. CDR3 length equals 15 residues. The CDR3 DNA reads as TGTGCCAGCAGTGAATTGGACAAGGAAGAGGGGGAGCAGTTCTTC. This gives the protein CASSELDKEEGEQFF.

This clonotype was seen at least ten times. The rearrangement joins TRBV28 to TRBJ2-3; 12 bases are a match to TRBD2. Germline V gene sequence: CDR1 MDHEN, CDR2 SYDVKM. This CDR3 contains 15 residues. With V trimmed by 4 bases and J by 4 bases, 3 bases remained unmatched. The DNA for the CDR3 is TGTGCCAGCAGTTCGACTAGCGGGAGTGCAGATACGCAGTATTTT. Amino acids: CASSSTSGSADTQYF.

As concerns this clonotype: A single base separates this from a much larger clone, so it may be a read error. The DNA of the CDR3 is TGCAGTGCTCCGGGACAGCTCACAGATACGCAGCATTTT. Its translation: CSAPGQLTDTQHF. V is TRBV20-1 and J is TRBJ2-3; 7 bases are a match to TRBD1. The tail of the sequence fits TRBJ1-5 better, so the J call may be wrong. CDR3 size: 13 residues. The V gene's germline CDR1 is DFQATT and CDR2 SNEGSKA (reference sequence).

This chain uses TRBV5-5 with TRBJ1-1; a possible D gene is TRBD1 (6 bases). The germline V gene encodes CDR1 SGHKS and CDR2 YYEKEE (reference sequence). There are 15 residues in the CDR3. Trimming left V 4 bases short and J 5 bases short, with 18 bases between. CDR3 region: CASSVIQGVGTEAFF. CDR3 bases: TGTGCCAGCAGCGTAATACAGGGTGTGGGTACTGAAGCTTTCTTT.

This clonotype was seen many times. The gene calls are TRBV7-6 and TRBJ2-5; 10 bases are shared with TRBD1. After removal of 5 bases from V and 9 bases from J, the junction contained 24 bases not matched to a gene. Germline lookup yields CDR1 SGHVS and CDR2 FNYEAQ. The CDR3 is 19 amino acids. The CDR3 protein is CASSRTGTGVYLPPRPQYF. In DNA form, the CDR3 reads TGTGCCAGCAGCAGAACCGGGACAGGGGTTTACCTTCCCCCCAGACCCCAGTACTTC.

In DNA form, the CDR3 reads TGCAGCGTTGAGAGGGACAGGGGCAGAGGCTACACCTTC. Encoded protein: CSVERDRGRGYTF. This rearrangement joins TRBV29-1 to TRBJ1-2; TRBD1 agrees at 10 bases. Germline assignment: CDR1 SQVTM and CDR2 ANQGSEA. The V and J ends lost 3 bases and 8 bases, in that order; junction bases with no gene match: 6. The CDR3 sequence is 13 residues long.

The chain carries TRBV12-3 or TRBV12-4 and TRBJ1-6; D is ambiguous. The V end lost 3 bases, the J end lost 7 bases, and 13 bases lay between the germline ends. This CDR3 is 15 amino acids long. The chain's CDR3 is CASSFGGNRNSPLHF. CDR3 nucleotide sequence: TGTGCCAGCAGTTTTGGTGGAAATCGGAATTCACCCCTCCACTTT.

The genes are TRBV18 and TRBJ1-2; tentatively, D is TRBD1 (5 bases). CDR3 length equals 14 residues. CDR1 KGHSH and CDR2 LQKENI come from the germline V gene. V was cut by 4 bases and J by 4 bases, with 13 bases left in between. In DNA form, the CDR3 reads TGTGCCAGCTCACGAGGGGAATCTAGCTATGGCTACACCTTC. It specifies CASSRGESSYGYTF.

The V and J genes are TRBV20-1 and TRBJ1-5; TRBD1 agrees at 8 bases. In germline, CDR1 is DFQATT, CDR2 SNEGSKA (reference sequence). This CDR3 is 17 amino acids long. V trimming: 2 bases; J trimming: 3 bases; junction bases outside the gene matches: 12. The CDR3 sequence: CSARHRYRQGANQPQHF. The CDR3 DNA reads TGCAGTGCTAGACACAGATATAGGCAGGGGGCCAATCAGCCCCAGCATTTT.

The table lists this clonotype with a few counts. The V call is TRBV28, the J call TRBJ2-3; 8 bases align to TRBD2. Germline loops: CDR1 MDHEN, CDR2 SYDVKM. V trimming: 3 bases; J trimming: 6 bases; junction bases outside the gene matches: 11. CDR3 length equals 16 residues. The DNA of the CDR3 is TGTGCCAGCAGTTTTATGGGCGGGGGGCCGAAGGATACGCAGTATTTT. Protein: CASSFMGGGPKDTQYF.

This clonotype came up many times. The chain links TRBV12-3 or TRBV12-4 to TRBJ1-5; D not resolved. CDR3 length: 14 amino acids. The ends were cut back, 1 base at V and 7 bases at J, with 11 bases in the middle. DNA of the CDR3: TGTGCCAGCAGTTTAGACGGCCCACAGCAGCCCCAGCATTTT. Its protein product is CASSLDGPQQPQHF.